This T cell receptor (beta chain) came from a study of blood T cell repertoires in COVID-19. V shed 0 bases and J 6 bases; nucleotides not matched to a gene: 7. This CDR3 region has 17 residues. Germline lookup yields CDR1 KGHDR and CDR2 SFDVKD. Original data processing: The authors estimated nucleated cell counts from reference gene primer amplification. Some clones are missing from TCRdb's copy, which holds only in-frame ones; the method was immunoSEQ multiplex PCR. The V and J calls and clone size were taken over from that table, and D and trimming were inferred from the DNA. The data show about 91,000 clones, with approximately 72% seen just once and 24% held by the top ten.

The receptor was derived from a man between 65 and 79 years old with acute or convalescent COVID-19. The gene calls are TRBV24-1 and TRBJ2-3; 11 bases fit TRBD2. Sequencing was done on a sample of peripheral blood. CDR3 DNA sequence: TGTGCCACCAGTGATTTGCCGGCTAGCGGGAGGCCCGATACGCAGTATTTT. Amino acids: CATSDLPASGRPDTQYF.